The 29 T cell receptor beta chains below were found in one sample sequenced in a study of CD8+CD57+ T cells in acquired aplastic anemia. Genomic DNA acted as the template from which TCR beta VDJ combination and CDR3 sequence profiling were carried out. TCRdb fed the reads into MiXCR, producing one record per CDR3 protein. The table has roughly 100,000 distinct CDR3 sequences, roughly 70% seen once. Only patients with CD8+CD57+ cell expansion on flow cytometry were chosen for sequencing. Sequenced input: sorted CD4+, CD8+, or CD8+CD57+ T cells (not recorded which) from PBMCs. These receptors were collected from a human donor with aplastic anemia.

V usage is TRBV2 and J usage is TRBJ1-3; a possible D gene is TRBD1 (5 bases). The CDR3 length is 14 residues. V lost 7 bases and J lost 2, with 12 bases in between. The V gene's germline CDR1 is SNHLY and CDR2 FYNNEI. In nucleotides, the CDR3 is TGTGCCAGCAAGGGGTCGGTCACTGGAAACACCATATATTTT. It encodes CASKGSVTGNTIYF.

This clonotype was seen a handful of times. This chain uses TRBV7-9 with TRBJ2-3; D is undetermined. Trimming took off 1 base at V and 0 bases at J, with 11 bases between the two ends. Germline lookup yields CDR1 SEHNR and CDR2 FQNEAQ (reference sequence). CDR3 length equals 16 residues. CDR3 residues: CASSLVRAASTDTQYF. CDR3 DNA: TGTGCCAGCAGCTTAGTCCGGGCAGCTAGCACAGATACGCAGTATTTT.

This clonotype appeared many times. The rearrangement uses TRBV13 and TRBJ2-3, with a weak D call TRBD2 (5 bases). Per the germline V gene, CDR1 is PRHDT and CDR2 is FYEKMQ (reference sequence). The CDR3 is 14 residues long. Trimming pared 4 bases from V and 2 bases from J, leaving 10 bases between. CDR3 nucleotides: TGTGCCAGCAGCTCAGACGGACTCACAGATACGCAGTATTTT. It specifies CASSSDGLTDTQYF. The variable domain in full, with the rest retrieved from reference TRBV13 and TRBJ2-3, is AAGVIQSPRHLIKEKRETATLKCYPIPRHDTVYWYQQGPGQDPQFLISFYEKMQSDKGSIPDRFSAQQFSDYHSELNMSSLELGDSALYFCASSSDGLTDTQYFGPGTRLTVL.

This chain uses TRBV9 with TRBJ2-1; D is undetermined. The end of the DNA aligns better with TRBJ2-7, so the J call may be wrong. Per the germline V gene, CDR1 is SGDLS and CDR2 is YYNGEE. This CDR3 has 11 residues. Written as DNA, the CDR3 is TGTGCCAGCAGCTCCTCCAGGGAGCAGTACTTC. It translates to CASSSSREQYF.

The chain carries TRBV11-3 and TRBJ2-4, with D possibly TRBD2 on 6 matching bases. V lost 1 base and J 4 bases, leaving 8 bases between the germline ends. The CDR3 sequence is 14 residues long. The V gene's germline CDR1 is SGHNT and CDR2 YENEEA. CDR3 nucleotides: TGTGCCAGCAGCTTAGGGGCGGGGAAAAACATTCAGTACTTC. Its protein is CASSLGAGKNIQYF.

As concerns this clonotype: The CDR3 does not close with the conserved phenylalanine or tryptophan, likely indicating a read error. Because the CDR3's place on the DNA is in doubt, the DNA is left out and the CDR3 is given as listed by TCRdb. V and J are TRBV20-1 and TRBJ2-1; the table's D gene call, TRBD2, was not cross checked with the DNA. The length of the CDR3 is 12 amino acids, counting both ends. The germline V gene encodes CDR1 DFQATT and CDR2 SNEGSKA (reference sequence). CDR3: CSALSLAGAQII.

In its sample, this clonotype was seen a few times. The chain links TRBV7-8 to TRBJ1-6; D remains ambiguous. The CDR3 length is 13 residues. Germline assignment: CDR1 SGHVS and CDR2 FQNEAQ. V was clipped by 3 bases and J by 5 bases, with 5 bases between them. The CDR3 DNA sequence: TGTGCCAGCAGCTTGCCCAATAATTCACCCCTCCACTTT. Protein: CASSLPNNSPLHF.

The chain is built from TRBV19 and TRBJ1-3; D remains ambiguous. V shed 5 bases and J shed 1 base, with 6 bases lying between them. CDR3 length: 13 residues. Germline assignment: CDR1 LNHDA and CDR2 SQIVND (reference sequence). The CDR3 DNA reads TGTGCCAGTAGTGTCGATTCTGGAAACACCATATATTTT. The encoded protein is CASSVDSGNTIYF.

V and J are TRBV20-1 and TRBJ2-3; D unclear. Germline values: CDR1 DFQATT, CDR2 SNEGSKA (reference sequence). The CDR3 runs 11 residues. Between the trimmed V and J ends, which lost 3 bases and 2 bases, there was a span of 3 bases. The CDR3: CSASATDTQYF. As DNA, the CDR3 is TGCAGTGCTAGCGCCACAGATACGCAGTATTTT.

The V call is TRBV19, the J call TRBJ2-7, with TRBD1 as a possible D gene (5 bases). V was shortened by 5 bases and J by 3 bases, with 17 bases between the two germline ends. The CDR3 spans 15 residues. Looked up from germline, CDR1 is LNHDA and CDR2 is SQIVND (reference sequence). The CDR3 loop reads CASSPQGSTYYEQYF. As DNA, the CDR3 is TGTGCCAGTAGTCCCCAGGGCTCTACTTACTACGAGCAGTACTTC.

This clonotype was seen at least ten times. This sequence joins TRBV7-9 and TRBJ2-1; 8 bases are shared with TRBD2. Trimming at V came to 1 base and at J to 5 bases, leaving 4 bases not matched to a gene. This CDR3 has 15 amino acids. Germline CDR1 is SEHNR and CDR2 is FQNEAQ (reference sequence). In DNA form, the CDR3 reads TGTGCCAGCAGCTTAGGAGCGGGAGTGCACAATGAGCAGTTCTTC. Protein: CASSLGAGVHNEQFF.

The chain has TRBV19 and TRBJ2-7, with TRBD1 matching over 10 bases. Germline loops: CDR1 LNHDA, CDR2 SQIVND (reference sequence). The CDR3 contains 12 residues. The ends lost 10 bases at V and 2 bases at J; junction bases unmatched: 2. For the CDR3, the DNA is TGTGCCACCGGGACAGGGGCCTACGAGCAGTACTTC. Translation gives CATGTGAYEQYF.

This CDR3 reads CASSYAGPQGQPQHF. In DNA form, the CDR3 reads TGTGCCAGCAGTTACGCCGGCCCCCAGGGTCAGCCCCAGCATTTT. The chain uses TRBV6-5 and TRBJ1-5; tentative D call: TRBD1 (5 bases). Germline V lookup: CDR1 MNHEY, CDR2 SVGAGI. The ends were cut back, 2 bases at V and 6 bases at J, with 14 bases in the middle. This CDR3 spans 15 amino acids.

This clonotype has only a few counts. This chain uses TRBV6-4 with TRBJ2-2; 10 bases are shared with TRBD2. The V gene's germline CDR1 is MRHNA and CDR2 SNTAGT. V was clipped by 5 bases and J by 2 bases; unmatched bases: 5. The CDR3 length is 16 residues. The CDR3 loop reads CASSSGLAENTGELFF. The DNA for the CDR3 is TGTGCCAGCAGTTCCGGACTAGCGGAAAACACCGGGGAGCTGTTTTTT.

The chain carries TRBV7-2 and TRBJ2-7; 10 positions agree with TRBD2. The CDR3 spans 12 residues. V dropped 8 bases and J dropped 7; count of bases not matched to a gene: 5. CDR1 and CDR2 (germline): SGHTA, FQGNSA. In nucleotides, the CDR3 is TGTGCCAGCGCGAGGACTAGCGGTGAGCAGTACTTC. Its protein is CASARTSGEQYF.

V and J are TRBV20-1 and TRBJ2-7, with D perhaps TRBD1 or TRBD2 (5 bases each). This CDR3 is built from 13 residues. CDR1 and CDR2 from the germline V gene are DFQATT and SNEGSKA (reference sequence). The ends were cut back, 5 bases at V and 3 bases at J, with 14 bases in the middle. The CDR3 region is CSAQGRGDYEQYF. The CDR3 DNA reads as TGCAGTGCTCAGGGACGCGGTGACTACGAGCAGTACTTC.

The chain links TRBV9 to TRBJ2-7; 13 bases map to TRBD2. CDR3 length: 16 amino acids. Losses at the gene ends were 3 bases for V and 3 bases for J; bases not matched to a gene: 6. CDR1 SGDLS and CDR2 YYNGEE come from the germline V gene. CDR3 sequence: CASSAELAGGVYEQYF. The CDR3 DNA follows: TGTGCCAGCAGCGCGGAACTAGCGGGGGGGGTCTACGAGCAGTACTTC.

This clonotype was observed a few times. The chain carries TRBV24-1 and TRBJ2-3; D ambiguous. Germline CDR1 and CDR2: KGHDR and SFDVKD. This CDR3 comprises 12 residues. Trimming left V 4 bases short and J 0 bases short, with 1 base between. DNA of the CDR3: TGTGCCACCAGTGAGAGCACAGATACGCAGTATTTT. This translates into CATSESTDTQYF.

The rearrangement uses TRBV25-1 and TRBJ2-7, with 8 bases lining up with TRBD1. J lost 3 bases, V lost 5 bases, and 6 bases had no gene match. The CDR3 is 14 amino acids. The germline gives CDR1 MGHDK, CDR2 SYGVNS. CDR3 in DNA: TGTGCCAGCAGTACAGGACAGGGACACTACGAGCAGTACTTC. Its translation: CASSTGQGHYEQYF.

This clonotype came up many times. DNA of the CDR3: TGCGCCAGCAGCCAGGAAAACCGTGACGGATACAATGAGCAGTTCTTC. Translated, it gives CASSQENRDGYNEQFF. The chain employs TRBV4-1 and TRBJ2-1; D uncertain. Trimming left V 3 bases short and J 4 bases short, with 16 bases between. Germline V gene lookup returns CDR1 MGHRA and CDR2 YSYEKL. This CDR3 has 16 amino acids.

The rearrangement joins TRBV19 to TRBJ2-6, with a tentative D call TRBD2 (6 bases). With 7 bases removed from V and 3 bases from J, the gap between germline ends came to 13 bases. This CDR3 comprises 15 residues. CDR1 is LNHDA and CDR2 is SQIVND in the germline V gene (reference sequence). The CDR3 reads CASTPSDFGANVLTF. The CDR3 bases are TGTGCCAGTACCCCTAGCGACTTTGGGGCCAACGTCCTGACTTTC.

Only one count was recorded for this clonotype. The rearrangement uses TRBV24-1 and TRBJ2-2; the D gene is possibly TRBD2 (7 bases). CDR3 length: 15 amino acids. Trimming took 6 bases from V and 2 from J, leaving 12 bases between them. Germline V CDR1 and CDR2: KGHDR, SFDVKD. The CDR3 DNA sequence: TGTGCCACCAGTCTCACGGGGGGCAACACCGGGGAGCTGTTTTTT. Protein product: CATSLTGGNTGELFF.

Comments on this clonotype: Germline is not matched at one junction end, which may reflect a read error. The chain recombines TRBV4-3 with TRBJ2-1; D possibly corresponds to TRBD2 (6 bases). This CDR3 is 14 amino acids long. Germline loops: CDR1 LGHNA, CDR2 YSLEER. This chain's CDR3 is CASSPDWRGNERFF. The CDR3 DNA follows: TGCGCCAGCAGCCCGGACTGGAGGGGCAATGAGCGGTTCTTC.

The gene calls are TRBV15 and TRBJ2-1; 7 nucleotides agree with TRBD1. CDR3 length: 16 amino acids. The germline V gene encodes CDR1 LNHNV and CDR2 YYDKDF (reference sequence). The trim removed 4 bases at V and 7 bases at J, leaving 13 bases unmatched. The CDR3 is CATSITEQGRSNEQFF. For the CDR3, the DNA is TGTGCCACCAGCATAACCGAACAGGGGCGTTCAAATGAGCAGTTCTTC.

The V call is TRBV12-5, the J call TRBJ2-3, with D hard to call. Trimming removed 5 bases at V and 3 bases at J, with 3 bases between. Germline CDR1 is LGHNT and CDR2 is FRNRAP. The CDR3 contains 11 residues. Here the CDR3 DNA reads TGTGCTAGTGGTGTAACAGATACGCAGTATTTT. Translation: CASGVTDTQYF.

The chain combines TRBV7-9 with TRBJ2-7; D possibly corresponds to TRBD1 (6 bases). This CDR3 is 12 amino acids long. Germline CDR1 SEHNR, CDR2 FQNEAQ (reference sequence). With 5 bases removed from V and 5 bases from J, the gap between germline ends came to 10 bases. The CDR3 DNA is TGTGCCAGCAGCCACACAGGGAACGAGCAGTACTTC. Translation gives CASSHTGNEQYF. The full variable domain, its missing parts supplied by reference TRBV7-9 and TRBJ2-7, is DTGVSQNPRHKITKRGQNVTFRCDPISEHNRLYWYRQTLGQGPEFLTYFQNEAQLEKSRLLSDRFSAERPKGSFSTLEIQRTEQGDSAMYLCASSHTGNEQYFGPGTRLTVT.

The chain links TRBV18 to TRBJ2-6; D is unclear. Trimming cost V 3 bases and J 4 bases, with 10 bases left between them. The CDR3 is made up of 15 amino acids. CDR1 is KGHSH and CDR2 is LQKENI in the germline V gene. CDR3 residues: CASSPTQKGANVLTF. Here the CDR3 DNA reads TGTGCCAGCTCACCCACTCAGAAGGGGGCCAACGTCCTGACTTTC.

The V and J genes are TRBV20-1 and TRBJ2-1, with TRBD2 matching over 12 bases. The V gene's germline CDR1 is DFQATT and CDR2 SNEGSKA (reference sequence). V dropped 1 base and J dropped 4; count of bases not matched to a gene: 5. The CDR3 is 16 amino acids. The CDR3 spells CSARAKTSGSYNEQFF. The CDR3 DNA is TGCAGTGCTAGAGCCAAGACTAGCGGGAGTTACAATGAGCAGTTCTTC.

Only a few counts were recorded for this clonotype. This chain links TRBV25-1 with TRBJ1-4; 9 positions agree with TRBD1. The V gene's germline CDR1 is MGHDK and CDR2 SYGVNS. The CDR3 is 19 amino acids. V trimming: 5 bases; J trimming: 3 bases; junction bases outside the gene matches: 16. The CDR3 protein is CASSLHPGQGMGANEKLFF. The CDR3 DNA reads as TGTGCCAGCAGTCTACACCCTGGACAGGGGATGGGCGCTAATGAAAAACTGTTTTTT.